This passage covers 4 T cell receptor beta chains from one sample sequenced in a study of cytomegalovirus exposure and HLA in healthy donors. PCR involved 60 Vbeta and 13 Jbeta primers. The data were produced by immunoSEQ multiplex PCR, yet TCRdb's version contains in-frame clones alone and is incomplete. The sample records about 110,000 clones, roughly 80% being singletons. Material for sequencing was PBMCs. The source is a man aged 25 to 40 in good health and CMV-seropositive.

This clone is a singleton in its sample. This chain joins TRBV5-8 and TRBJ2-7, with TRBD1 matching 7 bases. The CDR3 has 15 residues. CDR1 is SGHTS, CDR2 YDEGEE, per germline. The V segment lost 6 bases and the J segment 3 bases; nucleotides outside the gene matches: 12. The CDR3 bases are TGTGCCAGCATCACGCCTTGGGGACAGAACTACGAGCAGTACTTC. Translated: CASITPWGQNYEQYF.

The rearrangement links TRBV7-6 to TRBJ2-3, with 8 bases that match TRBD1. V lost 5 bases to trimming and J lost 5 bases; unmatched junction nucleotides: 12. This CDR3 comprises 16 residues. The germline CDR1 and CDR2 sequences are SGHVS and FNYEAQ. This CDR3 reads CASSVSPRGHGDTQYF. The CDR3 DNA follows: TGTGCCAGCAGCGTGAGTCCCAGGGGGCATGGAGATACGCAGTATTTT.

The chain has TRBV27 and TRBJ1-6; D perhaps matches TRBD1 (6 bases). Trimming took off 6 bases at V and 5 bases at J, with 14 bases between the two ends. From germline, CDR1 is MNHEY and CDR2 SMNVEV (reference sequence). This CDR3 spans 15 amino acids. CDR3 in amino acids: CASSSPGHHNSPLHF. CDR3 DNA sequence: TGTGCCAGCAGCTCACCGGGACACCATAATTCACCCCTCCACTTT.

The rearrangement joins TRBV9 to TRBJ1-1, with 8 bases lining up with TRBD1. V lost 0 bases to trimming and J lost 0 bases; unmatched junction nucleotides: 7. Germline V gene sequence: CDR1 SGDLS, CDR2 YYNGEE. The CDR3 totals 17 residues. The CDR3 protein is CASSVGAGGRMNTEAFF. CDR3 sequence (DNA): TGTGCCAGCAGCGTAGGGGCAGGGGGCCGGATGAACACTGAAGCTTTCTTT.